Listed below are T cell receptor beta chains from one sample, sequenced in a study of CD8+ T cells in alopecia areata. The data were produced by immunoSEQ multiplex PCR, yet TCRdb's version contains in-frame clones alone and is incomplete. The profile shows about 180,000 clones, approximately 56% of them singletons. Material: CD4+ T cells sorted from blood, obtained at week 0. The receptors originated from a human donor with alopecia areata. Each CDR3 is given without its conserved first and last residue.

>TRBJ1-4|TRBV6-5
ASSYSYRGVPEKLF
>TRBJ2-2|TRBV29-1
SVLRGNTGELF
>TRBJ1-2|TRBV2
ASSPTSLGYT
>TRBJ2-7|TRBV7-6
ASSLSQGFNEQY
>TRBJ1-2|TRBV6-5
ASGEPGPGVQGYT
>TRBJ2-5|TRBV20-1
SAGGETQY
>TRBJ2-1|TRBV4-1
ASSQILSGDEQF
>TRBJ1-1|TRBV30
AWSVRRGTEAF
>TRBJ1-2|TRBV7-9
ASSLVLGLF
>TRBJ2-7|TRBV2
ASSQEGRGGYEQY
>TRBJ1-6|TRBV30
AWSRQGTRGSYNSPLH
>TRBJ1-5|TRBV7-9
ASSLSDMSQPQH
>TRBJ2-3|TRBV30
ACRGPGTQY
>TRBJ2-4|TRBV5-6
ASSWTSAQNIQY
>TRBJ2-2|TRBV9
ASSVGQANTGELF
>TRBJ2-6|TRBV5-1
ASSLYSGANVLT
>TRBJ2-7|TRBV5-1
ASREGEVGSYEQY
>TRBJ2-7|TRBV15
ATSRDLAGTYEQY
>TRBJ2-1|TRBV5-1
ASSGLTKQYNEQF
>TRBJ1-1|TRBV18
ASSQNRGEAF
>TRBJ1-2|TRBV7-9
ASSGGRSNYGYT
>TRBJ1-1|TRBV29-1
SVEPRGVPEAF
>TRBJ1-6|TRBV11-2
ASSIYTGAPLH
>TRBJ2-1|TRBV15
ATSVGGAGDEQF
>TRBJ2-3|TRBV4-1
ASSQTGHNTDTQY
>TRBJ1-2|TRBV5-4
ASSLSGISGANYGYT
>TRBJ2-3|TRBV9
ASSVVGVGLTDTQY
>TRBJ1-1|TRBV29-1
SGAGGRNTEAF
>TRBJ2-3|TRBV30
AWSPETSGATGYTDTQY
>TRBJ2-5|TRBV4-2
ASSQGPGASEETQY
>TRBJ2-3|TRBV9
ASSVGANSVTDTQY
>TRBJ1-1|TRBV29-1
SVDEGMNTEAF
>TRBJ2-5|TRBV15
ATSRDRGGQETQY
>TRBJ2-7|TRBV5-1
ASGTRASPSEQY
>TRBJ2-7|TRBV2
ASGTGLSEQY
>TRBJ1-5|TRBV30
AWSVPQSNQPQH
>TRBJ2-3|TRBV2
ASSRISPTDTQY
>TRBJ2-7|TRBV5-1
ASSWFPGTGGEEQY
>TRBJ2-7|TRBV29-1
SVLPSGSGEASEQY
>TRBJ1-2|TRBV30
AWTGRLSNYGYT
>TRBJ1-4|TRBV29-1
SARTGTVDLF
>TRBJ2-3|TRBV5-1
ASSLGGPQGTDTQY
>TRBJ1-2|TRBV5-1
ASSLDGTGSGYT
>TRBJ1-1|TRBV5-1
ASRLDRGGGEAF
>TRBJ1-5|TRBV7-2
ASSLVGSNQPQH
>TRBJ2-6|TRBV28
ASSMSPSGANVLT
>TRBJ2-5|TRBV4-1
ASSQGPGTLKETQY
>TRBJ1-1|TRBV7-9
ASSQTWGNTEAF
>TRBJ2-5|TRBV7-7
ASADGRQETQY
>TRBJ1-1|TRBV29-1
SVEALLRVDTEAF